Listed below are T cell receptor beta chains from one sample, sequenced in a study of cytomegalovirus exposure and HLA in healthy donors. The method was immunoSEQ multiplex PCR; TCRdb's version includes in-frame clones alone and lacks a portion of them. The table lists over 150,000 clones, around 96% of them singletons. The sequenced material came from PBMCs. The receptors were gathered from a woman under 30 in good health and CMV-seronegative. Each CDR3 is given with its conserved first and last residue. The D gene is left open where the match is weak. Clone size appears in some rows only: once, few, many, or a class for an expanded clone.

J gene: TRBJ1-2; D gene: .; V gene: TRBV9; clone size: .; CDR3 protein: CASSVGVRRAGKGYTF; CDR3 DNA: TGTGCCAGCAGCGTAGGGGTAAGGAGGGCAGGAAAAGGCTACACCTTC
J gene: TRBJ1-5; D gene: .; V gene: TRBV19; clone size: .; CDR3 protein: CASSIMGGPYSNQPQHF; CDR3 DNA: TGTGCCAGTAGTATTATGGGGGGACCATATAGCAATCAGCCCCAGCATTTT
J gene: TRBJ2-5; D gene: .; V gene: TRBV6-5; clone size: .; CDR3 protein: CASSYSKGDTLWTQYF; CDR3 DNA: TGTGCCAGCAGTTACTCGAAGGGGGACACGTTGTGGACCCAGTACTTC
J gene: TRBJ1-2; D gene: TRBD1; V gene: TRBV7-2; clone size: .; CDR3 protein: CASSLARDRGHRYTF; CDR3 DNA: TGTGCCAGCAGCTTAGCGAGAGACAGGGGGCATCGCTACACCTTC
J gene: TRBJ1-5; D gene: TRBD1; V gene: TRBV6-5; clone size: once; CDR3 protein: CASSYSGTGSQPQHF; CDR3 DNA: TGTGCCAGCAGTTACTCCGGGACAGGGAGTCAGCCCCAGCATTTT
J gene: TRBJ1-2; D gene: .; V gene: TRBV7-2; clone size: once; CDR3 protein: CASSFPRGNYGYTF; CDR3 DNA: TGTGCCAGCAGCTTCCCGAGAGGGAACTATGGCTACACCTTC
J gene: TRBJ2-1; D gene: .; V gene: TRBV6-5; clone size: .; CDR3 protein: CASTRTRGLEQFF; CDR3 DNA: TGTGCCAGCACCAGAACAAGGGGCTTGGAGCAGTTCTTC
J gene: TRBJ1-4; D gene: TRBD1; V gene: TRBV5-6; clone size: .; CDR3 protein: CASSLGTGSNEKLFF; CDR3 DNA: TGTGCCAGCAGCTTGGGGACAGGGTCTAATGAAAAACTGTTTTTT
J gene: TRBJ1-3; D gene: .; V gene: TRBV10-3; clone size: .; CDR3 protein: CAIRQENTIYF; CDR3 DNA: TGTGCCATCAGACAGGAAAACACCATATATTTT
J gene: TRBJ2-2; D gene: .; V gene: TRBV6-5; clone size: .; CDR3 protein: CASSRTLANTGELFF; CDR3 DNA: TGTGCCAGCTCCAGGACACTCGCGAACACCGGGGAGCTGTTTTTT
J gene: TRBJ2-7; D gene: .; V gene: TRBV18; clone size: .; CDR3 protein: CASSPLIGEGYEQYF; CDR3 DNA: TGTGCCAGCTCACCGTTGATAGGGGAAGGCTACGAGCAGTACTTC
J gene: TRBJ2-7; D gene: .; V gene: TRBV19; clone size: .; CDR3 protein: CASSIVTGGEQYF; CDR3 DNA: TGTGCCAGTAGTATTGTGACAGGTGGCGAGCAGTACTTC
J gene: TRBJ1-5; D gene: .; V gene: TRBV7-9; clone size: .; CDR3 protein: CASSMDSSNQPQHF; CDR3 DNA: TGTGCCAGCAGCATGGACAGTAGCAATCAGCCCCAGCATTTT
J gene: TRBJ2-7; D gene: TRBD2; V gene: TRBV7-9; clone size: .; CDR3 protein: CATTSGGYEQYF; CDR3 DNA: TGTGCCACTACTAGCGGGGGCTACGAGCAGTACTTC
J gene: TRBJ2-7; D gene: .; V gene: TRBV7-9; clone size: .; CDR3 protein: CASSSGQHPRGQYF; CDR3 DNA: TGTGCCAGCAGCTCCGGACAGCACCCGCGAGGGCAGTACTTC
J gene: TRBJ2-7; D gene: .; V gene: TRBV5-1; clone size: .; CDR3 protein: CASSFGDSYEQYF; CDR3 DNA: TGCGCCAGCAGCTTCGGGGACTCCTACGAGCAGTACTTC
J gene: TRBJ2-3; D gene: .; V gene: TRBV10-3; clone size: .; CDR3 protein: CAISEWQKSTDTQYF; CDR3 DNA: TGTGCCATCAGTGAATGGCAGAAAAGCACAGATACGCAGTATTTT
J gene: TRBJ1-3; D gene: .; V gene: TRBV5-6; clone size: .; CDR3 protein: CASSWGGDSGNTIYF; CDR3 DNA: TGTGCCAGCAGCTGGGGCGGGGACTCTGGAAACACCATATATTTT
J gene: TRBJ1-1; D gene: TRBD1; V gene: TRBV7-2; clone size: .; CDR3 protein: CASSLTGRTEAFF; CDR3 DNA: TGTGCCAGCAGCCTGACAGGGAGGACTGAAGCTTTCTTT
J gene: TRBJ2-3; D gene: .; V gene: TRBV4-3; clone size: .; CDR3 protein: CASSSRYASTDTQYF; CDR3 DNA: TGCGCCAGCAGCTCCCGCTATGCTAGCACAGATACGCAGTATTTT
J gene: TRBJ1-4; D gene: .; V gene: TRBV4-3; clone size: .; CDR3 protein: CASSQDIGRITSGVNEKLFF; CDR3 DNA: TGCGCCAGCAGCCAAGATATCGGACGCATAACTTCGGGGGTTAATGAAAAACTGTTTTTT
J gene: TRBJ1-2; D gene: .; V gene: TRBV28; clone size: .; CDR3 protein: CASSLTANYGYTF; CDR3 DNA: TGTGCCAGCAGTTTAACAGCTAACTATGGCTACACCTTC
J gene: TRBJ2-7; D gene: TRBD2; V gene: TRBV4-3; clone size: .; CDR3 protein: CASSQDLGLAGYEQYF; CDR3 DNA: TGCGCCAGCAGCCAAGATCTCGGACTAGCGGGGTACGAGCAGTACTTC
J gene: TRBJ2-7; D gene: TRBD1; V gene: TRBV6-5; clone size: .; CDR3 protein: CASSRTYSSQGEQYF; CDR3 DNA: TGTGCCAGCAGTAGAACCTACAGCTCACAGGGGGAACAGTACTTC
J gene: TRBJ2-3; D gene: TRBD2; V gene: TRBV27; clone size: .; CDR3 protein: CASSLYTGTSGGAADTQYF; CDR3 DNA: TGTGCCAGCAGTTTATACACCGGGACTAGCGGGGGGGCGGCAGATACGCAGTATTTT
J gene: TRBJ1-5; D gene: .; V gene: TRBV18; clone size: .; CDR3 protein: CASSELQLHNQPQHF; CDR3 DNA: TGTGCCAGCTCAGAATTACAGTTGCACAATCAGCCCCAGCATTTT
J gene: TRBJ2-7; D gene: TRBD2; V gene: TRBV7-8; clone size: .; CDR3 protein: CASSLGGLAGEPSYEQYF; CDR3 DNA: TGTGCCAGCAGCTTAGGAGGACTAGCGGGGGAACCTTCCTACGAGCAGTACTTC
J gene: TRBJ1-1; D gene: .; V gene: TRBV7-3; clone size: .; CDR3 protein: CASSLRMNTEAFF; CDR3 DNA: TGTGCCAGCAGCCTCAGGATGAACACTGAAGCTTTCTTT
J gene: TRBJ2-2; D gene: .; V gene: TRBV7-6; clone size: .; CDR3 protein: CASSPKSHAGELFF; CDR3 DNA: TGTGCCAGCAGCCCCAAGAGTCACGCCGGGGAGCTGTTTTTT
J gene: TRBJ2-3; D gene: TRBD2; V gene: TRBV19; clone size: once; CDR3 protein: CASRAALASTDTQYF; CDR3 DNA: TGTGCCAGTAGAGCGGCACTAGCGAGTACAGATACGCAGTATTTT
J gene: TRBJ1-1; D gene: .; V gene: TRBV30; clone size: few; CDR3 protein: CAWSVQPGSEAFF; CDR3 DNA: TGTGCCTGGAGTGTTCAGCCAGGGTCCGAAGCTTTCTTT
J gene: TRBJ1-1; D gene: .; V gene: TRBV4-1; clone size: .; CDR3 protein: CASSQGLMNTEAFF; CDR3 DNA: TGCGCCAGCAGCCAGGGACTGATGAACACTGAAGCTTTCTTT
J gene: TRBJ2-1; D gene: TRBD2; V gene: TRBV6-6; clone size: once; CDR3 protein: CASSSRTSGGWNEQFF; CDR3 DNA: TGTGCCAGCAGCTCCCGGACTAGCGGGGGGTGGAATGAGCAGTTCTTC
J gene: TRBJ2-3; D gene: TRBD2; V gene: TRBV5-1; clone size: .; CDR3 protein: CASSLVVAGGSDTQYF; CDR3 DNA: TGCGCCAGCAGCTTGGTGGTAGCGGGGGGTTCGGATACGCAGTATTTT
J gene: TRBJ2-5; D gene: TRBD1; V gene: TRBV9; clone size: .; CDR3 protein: CASSVDPGQGVTQYF; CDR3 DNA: TGTGCCAGCAGCGTAGACCCGGGACAGGGGGTGACCCAGTACTTC
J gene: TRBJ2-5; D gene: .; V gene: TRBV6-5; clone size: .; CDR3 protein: CASSGQIQETQYF; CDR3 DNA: TGTGCCAGCAGTGGACAGATCCAAGAGACCCAGTACTTC
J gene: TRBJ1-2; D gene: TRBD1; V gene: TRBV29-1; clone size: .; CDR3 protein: CSVDRDRGSGYTF; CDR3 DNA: TGCAGCGTTGACAGGGACAGGGGTAGTGGCTACACCTTC
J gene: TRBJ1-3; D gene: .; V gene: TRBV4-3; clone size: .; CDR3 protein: CASSQGTASGNTIYF; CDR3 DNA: TGCGCCAGCAGCCAAGGGACAGCCTCTGGAAACACCATATATTTT
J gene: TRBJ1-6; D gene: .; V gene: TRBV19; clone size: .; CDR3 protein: CASTAIGSSPLHF; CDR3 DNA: TGTGCCAGTACCGCGATTGGTAGTTCACCCCTCCACTTT
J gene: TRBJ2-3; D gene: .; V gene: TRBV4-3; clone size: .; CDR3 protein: CASSQVGGQGVTDTQYF; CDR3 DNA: TGCGCCAGCAGCCAAGTTGGGGGGCAGGGGGTCACAGATACGCAGTATTTT
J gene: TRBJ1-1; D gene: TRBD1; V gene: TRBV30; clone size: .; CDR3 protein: CAWSGQGYEAFF; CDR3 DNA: TGTGCCTGGAGCGGACAGGGGTATGAAGCTTTCTTT
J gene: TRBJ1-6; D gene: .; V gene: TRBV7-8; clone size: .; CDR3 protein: CASSLTGDYNSPLHF; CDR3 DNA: TGTGCCAGCAGTCTGACAGGAGACTATAATTCACCCCTCCACTTT
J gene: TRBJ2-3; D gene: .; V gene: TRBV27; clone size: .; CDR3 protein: CASSLQSSHTQYF; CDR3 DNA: TGTGCCAGCAGTTTACAAAGCTCTCATACGCAGTATTTT
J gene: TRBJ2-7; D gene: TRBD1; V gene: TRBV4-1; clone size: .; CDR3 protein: CASSQPGQGAYEQYF; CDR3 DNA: TGCGCCAGCAGCCAACCGGGACAGGGGGCCTACGAGCAGTACTTC
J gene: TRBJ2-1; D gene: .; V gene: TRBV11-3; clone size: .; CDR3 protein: CASSLQRTSYNEQFF; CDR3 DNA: TGTGCCAGCAGCTTACAGCGGACTTCCTACAATGAGCAGTTCTTC
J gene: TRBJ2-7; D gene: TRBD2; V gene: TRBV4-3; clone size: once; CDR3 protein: CASSQGLAGSYEQYF; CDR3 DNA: TGCGCCAGCAGCCAAGGACTAGCGGGCTCCTACGAGCAGTACTTC
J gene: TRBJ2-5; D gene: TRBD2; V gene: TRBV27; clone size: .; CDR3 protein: CASSPLLAGETQYF; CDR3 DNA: TGTGCCAGCAGTCCTTTACTAGCGGGGGAGACCCAGTACTTC
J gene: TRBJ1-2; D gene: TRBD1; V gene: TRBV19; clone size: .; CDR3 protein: CASSIARQGLGYGYTF; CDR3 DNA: TGTGCCAGTAGTATCGCCCGACAGGGATTAGGCTATGGCTACACCTTC
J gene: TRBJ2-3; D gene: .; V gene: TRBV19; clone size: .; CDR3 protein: CASSIAGVTDTQYF; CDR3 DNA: TGTGCCAGTAGTATCGCAGGGGTCACAGATACGCAGTATTTT
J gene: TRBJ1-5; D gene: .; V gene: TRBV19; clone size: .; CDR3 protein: CATAVAVSNQPQHF; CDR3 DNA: TGTGCCACCGCCGTGGCAGTTTCTAATCAGCCCCAGCATTTT
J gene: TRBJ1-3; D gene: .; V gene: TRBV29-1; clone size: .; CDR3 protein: CSASGSKGNTIYF; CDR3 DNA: TGCAGCGCCTCAGGATCAAAGGGAAACACCATATATTTT